A single sample is the source of the 27 T cell receptor beta chains below, sequenced in a study of blood T cell repertoires in COVID-19. The method was immunoSEQ multiplex PCR; TCRdb's version includes in-frame clones alone and lacks a portion of them. Of roughly 69,000 clones in the sample, around 80% were seen once. Sequenced input: peripheral blood. The receptors were gathered from a human donor in a cohort sampled during active COVID-19.

Only a few counts were recorded for this clone. The gene calls are TRBV3-1 (or the pseudogene TRBV3-2) and TRBJ2-5; 8 bases map to TRBD1. V shed 3 bases, J shed 5 bases, and the junction held 5 bases outside the gene matches. Germline CDR1 reads LGHDT; CDR2 reads YNNKEL (reference sequence). The CDR3 loop spans 14 amino acids. The CDR3 region has the DNA TGTGCCAGCAGCCACACAGGGGGTGGGGAGACCCAGTACTTC. This gives the protein CASSHTGGGETQYF.

In its sample, this clone was seen a few times. The chain employs TRBV29-1 and TRBJ1-1; D gene uncertain. This CDR3 contains 10 residues. The ends were cut back, 4 bases at V and 8 bases at J, with 8 bases in the middle. Germline CDR1 reads SQVTM; CDR2 reads ANQGSEA. In DNA, the CDR3 is TGCAGCGTTGCGTCAGGCGAAGCTTTCTTT. Its protein is CSVASGEAFF.

The chain uses TRBV19 and TRBJ2-3; 8 bases agree with TRBD1. After removal of 5 bases from V and 3 bases from J, the junction contained 4 bases not matched to a gene. The CDR3 extends over 14 amino acids. Germline V lookup: CDR1 LNHDA, CDR2 SQIVND (reference sequence). In DNA form, the CDR3 reads TGTGCCAGTAGTCCTCGACAGGGGACAGATACGCAGTATTTT. It encodes CASSPRQGTDTQYF.

This chain joins TRBV4-3 and TRBJ2-6, with 9 bases matching TRBD1. V lost 4 bases, J lost 0 bases, and 4 bases stayed unmatched. Germline V gene sequence: CDR1 LGHNA, CDR2 YSLEER. The CDR3 has 17 amino acids. The CDR3 DNA reads as TGCGCCAGCAGCCCCCGGGACAGGGACTCTGGGGCCAACGTCCTGACTTTC. Protein sequence: CASSPRDRDSGANVLTF.

The chain couples TRBV7-2 to TRBJ2-1, with 7 nucleotides matching TRBD1. V lost 4 bases to trimming and J lost 8 bases; unmatched junction nucleotides: 8. The germline V gene encodes CDR1 SGHTA and CDR2 FQGNSA. The CDR3 loop spans 14 amino acids. CDR3 sequence: CASSYNRGRDEQFF. CDR3 coding DNA: TGTGCCAGCAGCTACAACAGGGGACGAGATGAGCAGTTCTTC.

For the CDR3, the DNA is TGTGCCAGCAGCGTCGCGACGGGGTGGGGCACTGAAGCTTTCTTT. This codes for CASSVATGWGTEAFF. The V and J genes are TRBV9 and TRBJ1-1, with D hard to call. V dropped 2 bases and J dropped 4 bases, with 15 bases sitting between them. The germline V gene has CDR1 SGDLS and CDR2 YYNGEE. This CDR3 has 15 amino acids.

This rearrangement joins TRBV9 to TRBJ2-1; a weak D match, TRBD2 (6 bases). Germline V lookup: CDR1 SGDLS, CDR2 YYNGEE. The CDR3 has 13 residues. Between the trimmed V and J ends, which lost 1 base and 6 bases, there was a span of 8 bases. DNA of the CDR3: TGTGCCAGCAGCGTACAGGGACTCAATGAGCAGTTCTTC. Amino acid sequence: CASSVQGLNEQFF.

The V gene is TRBV21-1, the J gene TRBJ2-3; no check of the table's D call, TRBD2, against the DNA was made. TRBV21-1 is flagged as a pseudogene. This CDR3 spans 17 amino acids. In nucleotides, the CDR3 is TGTGCCAGCAGCAAAGCGGGGGCTAGCGGTATTCCAGATACGCAGTATTTT. Translated: CASSKAGASGIPDTQYF.

The rearrangement uses TRBV21-1 and TRBJ2-1; TRBD2 is the table's D call and was not checked against the DNA. TRBV21-1 is a pseudogene. CDR3 length: 13 residues. The chain's CDR3 is CASSRGLANEQFF. CDR3 nucleotide sequence: TGTGCCAGCAGCAGAGGACTGGCCAATGAGCAGTTCTTC.

The table lists this clone with a few counts. V gene TRBV30 combines with J gene TRBJ2-1; 8 nucleotides line up with TRBD2. In germline, CDR1 is GTSNPN, CDR2 SVGIG (reference sequence). CDR3 length: 15 amino acids. Germline trimming cut 1 base from V and 7 bases from J; bases unmatched to any gene: 9. CDR3 sequence: CAWSAGGDLINEQFF. CDR3 DNA sequence: TGTGCCTGGAGTGCGGGGGGGGACCTTATAAATGAGCAGTTCTTC.

This chain links TRBV5-5 with TRBJ1-1; 9 nucleotides align to TRBD1. The germline CDR1 and CDR2 sequences are SGHKS and YYEKEE (reference sequence). J gave up 7 bases and V 4 bases, and 5 bases lay outside the gene matches. This CDR3 comprises 13 residues. CDR3 protein: CASSRDRGDEAFF. The CDR3 DNA reads TGTGCCAGCAGCCGTGACAGGGGGGATGAAGCTTTCTTT.

The rearrangement links TRBV9 to TRBJ1-1, with D possibly being TRBD1 (5 bases). CDR1 and CDR2 (germline): SGDLS, YYNGEE. V lost 0 bases, J lost 6 bases, and 12 bases lay in between. This CDR3 contains 14 residues. CDR3 protein: CASSVGPGGAEAFF. CDR3 in DNA: TGTGCCAGCAGCGTAGGGCCGGGAGGGGCTGAAGCTTTCTTT. The complete variable domain, with remaining parts taken from reference TRBV9 and TRBJ1-1, reads DSGVTQTPKHLITATGQRVTLRCSPRSGDLSVYWYQQSLDQGLQFLIQYYNGEERAKGNILERFSAQQFPDLHSELNLSSLELGDSALYFCASSVGPGGAEAFFGQGTRLTVV.

The chain carries TRBV2 and TRBJ2-7; perhaps TRBD2 as D (5 bases). V lost 7 bases and J 5 bases, leaving 18 bases between the germline ends. CDR3 length: 14 residues. From germline, CDR1 is SNHLY and CDR2 FYNNEI. CDR3 DNA sequence: TGTGCCAGCAACGAAAGGAGGTCGAGCAACGAGCAGTACTTC. Translating it yields CASNERRSSNEQYF. Looking up the rest from reference TRBV2 and TRBJ2-7 gives the full variable domain: EPEVTQTPSHQVTQMGQEVILRCVPISNHLYFYWYRQILGQKVEFLVSFYNNEISEKSEIFDDQFSVERPDGSNFTLKIRSTKLEDSAMYFCASNERRSSNEQYFGPGTRLTVT.

The rearrangement joins TRBV7-2 to TRBJ1-1; 9 bases are shared with TRBD1. CDR1 is SGHTA and CDR2 is FQGNSA in the germline V gene. This CDR3 has 15 amino acids. V gave up 5 bases and J gave up 1 base; unmatched junction bases: 5. CDR3 sequence reads: CASSKQQGANTEAFF. In DNA form, the CDR3 reads TGTGCCAGCAGCAAACAACAGGGGGCGAACACTGAAGCTTTCTTT.

This clone was observed many times. V gene TRBV6-5 combines with J gene TRBJ1-1, with 8 bases fitting TRBD1. Germline CDR1 reads MNHEY; CDR2 reads SVGAGI. V gave up 6 bases and J gave up 3 bases; unmatched junction bases: 6. This CDR3 is 14 amino acids long. CDR3 nucleotides: TGTGCCAGCAGCTTGGACAGGGCCGACACTGAAGCTTTCTTT. Translated, it gives CASSLDRADTEAFF.

The V gene is TRBV16, the J gene TRBJ1-4; 7 bases fit TRBD1. Germline CDR1 KGHSY, CDR2 FQNENV. The length of the CDR3 is 15 residues. V trimming: 4 bases; J trimming: 3 bases; junction bases outside the gene matches: 5. The CDR3 DNA is TGTGCCAGCAGCCGGTCAGGGGGTCCTAATGAAAAACTGTTTTTT. Its protein product is CASSRSGGPNEKLFF.

The gene calls are TRBV4-1 and TRBJ1-1, with 9 bases aligning to TRBD1. With 5 bases clipped from V and 4 bases from J, the junction kept 8 bases outside the gene matches. The CDR3 totals 15 residues. The V gene's germline CDR1 is MGHRA and CDR2 YSYEKL. Here the CDR3 reads CASSKQGARATEAFF. DNA of the CDR3: TGCGCCAGCAGCAAACAGGGGGCGCGGGCCACTGAAGCTTTCTTT.

Here the CDR3 reads CASSIVGSAGAGTDTQYF. The CDR3 DNA follows: TGTGCCAGTAGTATTGTGGGGAGCGCGGGGGCTGGCACAGATACGCAGTATTTT. The V and J genes are TRBV19 and TRBJ2-3, with D possibly matching TRBD2 (7 bases). The CDR3 totals 18 residues. CDR1 and CDR2 (germline): LNHDA, SQIVND (reference sequence). V dropped 3 bases and J dropped 1 base, with 20 bases sitting between them.

V usage is TRBV6-1 and J usage is TRBJ1-5, with a tentative D call TRBD1 (6 bases). V was cut by 3 bases and J by 3 bases, with 9 bases left in between. Germline V gene sequence: CDR1 MNHNS, CDR2 SASEGT. This CDR3 has 14 residues. CDR3 amino acids: CASSDPGDNQPQHF. The CDR3 nucleotides are TGTGCCAGCAGTGACCCAGGGGACAATCAGCCCCAGCATTTT.

To note about this clone: Other nucleotide sequences in the sample specify the same CDR3. The chain has TRBV5-6 and TRBJ2-2, with no clear D. Germline V gene sequence: CDR1 SGHDT, CDR2 YYEEEE. This CDR3 spans 13 amino acids. Trimming stripped 4 bases from V and 7 bases from J, with 11 bases between. CDR3 nucleotides: TGTGCCAGCAGCCGAGAAATTGGCGGGGAGCTGTTTTTT. Translating it yields CASSREIGGELFF. Based on the CDR3 plus reference TRBV5-6 and TRBJ2-2, the full variable domain is DAGVTQSPTHLIKTRGQQVTLRCSPKSGHDTVSWYQQALGQGPQFIFQYYEEEERQRGNFPDRFSGHQFPNYSSELNVNALLLGDSALYLCASSREIGGELFFGEGSRLTVL.

This rearrangement joins TRBV4-2 to TRBJ2-5; weak D call: TRBD2 (7 bases). V gave up 1 base and J gave up 5 bases, with 17 bases separating them. The germline gives CDR1 LGHNA, CDR2 YNFKEQ. CDR3 length: 16 amino acids. The CDR3 bases are TGTGCCAGCAGCCAAGCGGAGTCGGGGGGCGGGGAGACCCAGTACTTC. This translates into CASSQAESGGGETQYF.

V usage is TRBV2 and J usage is TRBJ1-2, with a tentative D call TRBD1 (6 bases). CDR3 size: 14 residues. Germline assignment: CDR1 SNHLY and CDR2 FYNNEI. Trimming left V 4 bases short and J 3 bases short, with 12 bases between. In nucleotides, the CDR3 is TGTGCCAGCAGTGTACAGGGAGATGACTATGGCTACACCTTC. Amino acids: CASSVQGDDYGYTF.

V gene TRBV2 combines with J gene TRBJ1-1; D may be TRBD1 (5 bases). The germline V gene encodes CDR1 SNHLY and CDR2 FYNNEI. This CDR3 is built from 14 residues. Deletions cut 7 bases from V and 0 bases from J, with 12 bases between. The CDR3 nucleotides read TGTGCCAGCAAGGACCAGGGCATGAACACTGAAGCTTTCTTT. Translating it yields CASKDQGMNTEAFF.

The chain employs TRBV19 and TRBJ1-2; the D is unclear. The CDR3 covers 14 residues. Germline values: CDR1 LNHDA, CDR2 SQIVND (reference sequence). Between the trimmed V and J ends, which lost 6 bases and 2 bases, there was a span of 13 bases. This chain's CDR3 is CASSLKTGNYGYTF. The CDR3 DNA reads TGTGCCAGTAGCCTGAAAACGGGGAACTATGGCTACACCTTC.

The CDR3 spells CASSPLAASSYEQYF. The CDR3 DNA is TGCGCCAGCAGCCCACTAGCGGCCAGCTCCTACGAGCAGTACTTC. The chain employs TRBV5-1 and TRBJ2-7; 8 bases are a match to TRBD2. The CDR3 extends over 15 amino acids. The junction had 6 bases not matched to a gene; V was cut back by 4 bases and J by 0 bases. The germline V gene has CDR1 SGHRS and CDR2 YFSETQ.

The rearrangement uses TRBV14 and TRBJ1-6, with unresolved D. This CDR3 has 13 residues. Germline CDR1 reads SGHDN; CDR2 reads FVKESK. The ends were cut back, 1 base at V and 10 bases at J, with 8 bases in the middle. Written as DNA, the CDR3 is TGTGCCAGCAGCCAAGGCGGGAGGTCACCCCTCCACTTT. The encoded protein is CASSQGGRSPLHF.

The chain links TRBV28 to TRBJ2-3; TRBD1 matches 7 bases. With V trimmed by 6 bases and J by 3 bases, 3 bases remained unmatched. The V gene's germline CDR1 is MDHEN and CDR2 SYDVKM. The length of the CDR3 is 13 residues. The chain's CDR3 is CASRPQGTDTQYF. CDR3 DNA: TGTGCCAGCAGGCCACAGGGGACAGATACGCAGTATTTT.